The source of this T cell receptor beta chain is a study of T-cell reconstitution after alpha-beta-depleted transplantation in children. Trimming took off 4 bases at V and 3 bases at J, with 16 bases between the two ends. CDR1 is SQVTM, CDR2 ANQGSEA, per germline. The CDR3 consists of 15 residues. Construction of the TCRbeta library involved unique molecular identifiers. TCRdb re-analysed the PCR reads in MiXCR, keeping a single row per CDR3 protein. The data hold approximately 500,000 distinct CDR3 sequences, with 10% observed a single time. This clonotype was found many times. What it binds is not known. Study conclusions and caveats: From newly produced T cells came most of the T-cell counts and diversity one year after transplant.

The starting material was PBMCs, obtained before TCRalphabeta/CD19-depleted stem cell transplant. The clonotype was recovered from a child under 10 years old with inherited bone marrow failure, due to receive a stem cell transplant. The V and J genes are TRBV29-1 and TRBJ2-1, with D perhaps assigned TRBD1 or TRBD2 (5 bases each). CDR3: CSVAHAARGYNEQFF. The DNA of the CDR3 is TGCAGCGTTGCCCACGCTGCGAGGGGCTACAATGAGCAGTTCTTC.